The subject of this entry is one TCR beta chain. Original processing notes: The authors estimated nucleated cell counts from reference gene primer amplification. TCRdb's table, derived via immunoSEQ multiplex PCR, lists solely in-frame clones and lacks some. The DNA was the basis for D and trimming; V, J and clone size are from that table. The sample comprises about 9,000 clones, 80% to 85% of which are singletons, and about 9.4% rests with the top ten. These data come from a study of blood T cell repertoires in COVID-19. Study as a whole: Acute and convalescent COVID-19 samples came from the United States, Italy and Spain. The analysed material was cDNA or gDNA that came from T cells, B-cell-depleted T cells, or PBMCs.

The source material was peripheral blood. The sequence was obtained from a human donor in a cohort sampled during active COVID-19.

CDR3 residues: CASSNRDRGYEQYF. Written as DNA, the CDR3 is TGTGCCAGCAGCAACCGGGACAGGGGCTACGAGCAGTACTTC. V usage is TRBV21-1 and J usage is TRBJ2-7; TRBD1 is taken as the D call from the table, unchecked against the DNA. TRBV21-1 is described as a pseudogene. The CDR3 loop spans 14 amino acids.